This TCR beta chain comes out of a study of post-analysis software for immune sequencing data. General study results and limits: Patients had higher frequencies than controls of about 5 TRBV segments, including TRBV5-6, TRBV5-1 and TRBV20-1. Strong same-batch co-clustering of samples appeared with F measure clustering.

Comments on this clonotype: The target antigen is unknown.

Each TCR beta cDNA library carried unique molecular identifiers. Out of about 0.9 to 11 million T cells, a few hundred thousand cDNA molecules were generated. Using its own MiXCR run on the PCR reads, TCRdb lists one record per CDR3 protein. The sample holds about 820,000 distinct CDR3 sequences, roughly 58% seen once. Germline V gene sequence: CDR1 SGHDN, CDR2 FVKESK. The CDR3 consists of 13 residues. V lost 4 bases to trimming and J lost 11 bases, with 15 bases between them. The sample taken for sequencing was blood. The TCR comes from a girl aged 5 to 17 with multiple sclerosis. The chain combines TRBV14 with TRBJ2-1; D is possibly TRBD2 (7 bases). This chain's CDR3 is CASSLGGPYKQFF. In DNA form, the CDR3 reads TGTGCCAGCAGCCTCGGGGGGCCTTATAAGCAGTTCTTC.